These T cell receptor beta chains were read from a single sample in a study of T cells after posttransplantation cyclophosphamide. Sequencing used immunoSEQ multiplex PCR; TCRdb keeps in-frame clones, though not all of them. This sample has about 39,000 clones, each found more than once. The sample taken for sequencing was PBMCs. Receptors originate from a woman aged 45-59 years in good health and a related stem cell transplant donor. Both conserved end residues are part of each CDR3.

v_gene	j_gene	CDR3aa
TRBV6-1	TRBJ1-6	CASSGSGQVYNSPLHF
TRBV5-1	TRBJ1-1	CASSLGAVMNTEAFF
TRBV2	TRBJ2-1	CASSEQQDNEQFF
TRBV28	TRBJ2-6	CASSFFWESSGANVLTF
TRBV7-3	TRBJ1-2	CASTRGQGGIYGYTF
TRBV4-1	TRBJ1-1	CASSQRQENTEAFF
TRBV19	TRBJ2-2	CASGLAGDTGELFF
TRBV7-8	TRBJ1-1	CASSHPGDTALNTEAFF
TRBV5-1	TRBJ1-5	CASSLAPSFDQPQHF
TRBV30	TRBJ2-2	CAWSADGGGTGELFF
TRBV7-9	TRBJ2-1	CASSSGQGVRNEQFF
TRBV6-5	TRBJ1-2	CASSYSPGGGYGYTF
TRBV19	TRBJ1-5	CASSNRDTSNQPQHF
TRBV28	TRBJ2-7	CASTRTGEEQYF
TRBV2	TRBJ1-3	CASRGQRTAKPGNTIYF
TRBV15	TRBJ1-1	CATSRPPGTGASEAFF
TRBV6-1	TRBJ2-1	CASSEPRWGSGVNEQFF
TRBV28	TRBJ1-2	CASSTISAGSYGYTF
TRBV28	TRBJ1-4	CASSSLRGPTNEKLFF
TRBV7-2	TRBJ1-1	CASSRLGGNTEAFF